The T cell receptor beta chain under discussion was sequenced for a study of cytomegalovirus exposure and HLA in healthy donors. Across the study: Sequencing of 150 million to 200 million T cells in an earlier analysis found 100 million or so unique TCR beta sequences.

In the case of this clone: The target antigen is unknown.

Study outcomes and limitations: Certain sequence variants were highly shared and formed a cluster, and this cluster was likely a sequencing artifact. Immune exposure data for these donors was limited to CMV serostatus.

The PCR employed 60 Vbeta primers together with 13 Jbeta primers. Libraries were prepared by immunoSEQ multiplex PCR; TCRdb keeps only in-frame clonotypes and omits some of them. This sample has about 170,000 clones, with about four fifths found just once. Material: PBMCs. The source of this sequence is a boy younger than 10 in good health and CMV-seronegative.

CDR3 protein: CASSSSMDRGDEQFF. The CDR3 DNA reads TGTGCCAGCTCCTCCTCCATGGACAGGGGGGATGAGCAGTTCTTC. This rearrangement joins TRBV18 to TRBJ2-1; TRBD1 matches at 10 bases. With 6 bases clipped from V and 8 bases from J, the junction kept 10 bases outside the gene matches. CDR1 KGHSH and CDR2 LQKENI come from the germline V gene. This CDR3 is built from 15 residues.